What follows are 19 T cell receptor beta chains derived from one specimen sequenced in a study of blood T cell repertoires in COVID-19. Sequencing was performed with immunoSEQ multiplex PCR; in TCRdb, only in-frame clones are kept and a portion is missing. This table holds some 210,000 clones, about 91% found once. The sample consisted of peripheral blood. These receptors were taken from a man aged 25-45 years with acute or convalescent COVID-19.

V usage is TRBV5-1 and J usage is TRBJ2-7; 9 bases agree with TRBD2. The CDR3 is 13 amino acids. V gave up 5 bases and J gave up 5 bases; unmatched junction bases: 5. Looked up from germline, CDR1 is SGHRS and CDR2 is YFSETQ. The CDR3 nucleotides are TGCGCCAGCAGGGCGGGAGGGATTCACGAGCAGTACTTC. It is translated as CASRAGGIHEQYF.

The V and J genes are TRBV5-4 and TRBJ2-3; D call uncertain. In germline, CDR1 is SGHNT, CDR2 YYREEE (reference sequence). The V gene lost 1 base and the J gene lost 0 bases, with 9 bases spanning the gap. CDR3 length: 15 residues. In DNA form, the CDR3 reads TGTGCCAGCAGCTTGAGGCGGAGAAGCACAGATACGCAGTATTTT. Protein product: CASSLRRRSTDTQYF.

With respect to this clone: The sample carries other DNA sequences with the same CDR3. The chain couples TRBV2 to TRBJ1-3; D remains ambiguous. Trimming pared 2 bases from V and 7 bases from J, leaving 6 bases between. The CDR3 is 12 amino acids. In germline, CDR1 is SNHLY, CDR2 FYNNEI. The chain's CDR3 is CASSELRNTIYF. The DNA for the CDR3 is TGTGCCAGCAGTGAACTGCGCAACACCATATATTTT.

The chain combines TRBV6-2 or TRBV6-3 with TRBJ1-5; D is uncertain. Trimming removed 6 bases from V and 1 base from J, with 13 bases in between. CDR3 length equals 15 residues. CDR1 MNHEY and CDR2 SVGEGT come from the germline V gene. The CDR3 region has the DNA TGTGCCAGCAGCCCCGTGCGTTCGAGCAATCAGCCCCAGCATTTT. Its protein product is CASSPVRSSNQPQHF.

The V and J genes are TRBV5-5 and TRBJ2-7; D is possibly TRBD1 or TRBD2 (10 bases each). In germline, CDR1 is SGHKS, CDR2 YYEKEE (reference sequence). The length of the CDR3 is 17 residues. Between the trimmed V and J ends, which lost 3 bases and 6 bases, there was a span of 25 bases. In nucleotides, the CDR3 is TGTGCCAGCAGCTGGGACAGGGGAACTGGACTAGCGGCCGAGCAGTACTTC. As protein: CASSWDRGTGLAAEQYF.

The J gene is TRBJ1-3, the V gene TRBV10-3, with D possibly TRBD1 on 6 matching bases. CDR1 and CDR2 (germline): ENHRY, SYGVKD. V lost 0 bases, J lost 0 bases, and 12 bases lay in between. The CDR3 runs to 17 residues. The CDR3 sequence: CAISESTQGGSGNTIYF. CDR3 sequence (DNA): TGTGCCATCAGTGAGTCGACACAGGGTGGCTCTGGAAACACCATATATTTT.

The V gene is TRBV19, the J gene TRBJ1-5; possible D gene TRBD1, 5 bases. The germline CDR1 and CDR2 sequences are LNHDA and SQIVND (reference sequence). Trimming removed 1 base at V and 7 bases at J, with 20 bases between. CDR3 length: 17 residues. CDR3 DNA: TGTGCCAGTAGTATAGGAGGGCCAGGGAGGAAAAGCCAGCCCCAGCATTTT. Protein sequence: CASSIGGPGRKSQPQHF.

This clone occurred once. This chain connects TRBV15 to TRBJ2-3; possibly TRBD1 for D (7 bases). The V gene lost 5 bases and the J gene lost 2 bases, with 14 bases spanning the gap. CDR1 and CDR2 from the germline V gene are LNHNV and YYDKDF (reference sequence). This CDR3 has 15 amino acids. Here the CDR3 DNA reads TGTGCCACCAGCCCAGGGGGGACACACACAGATACGCAGTATTTT. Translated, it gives CATSPGGTHTDTQYF.

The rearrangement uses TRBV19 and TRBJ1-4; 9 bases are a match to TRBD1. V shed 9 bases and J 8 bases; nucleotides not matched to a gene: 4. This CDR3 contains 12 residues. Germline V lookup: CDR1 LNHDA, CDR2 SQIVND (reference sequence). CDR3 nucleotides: TGTGCCAGCGGACAGGGGCTCGAAAAACTGTTTTTT. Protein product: CASGQGLEKLFF.

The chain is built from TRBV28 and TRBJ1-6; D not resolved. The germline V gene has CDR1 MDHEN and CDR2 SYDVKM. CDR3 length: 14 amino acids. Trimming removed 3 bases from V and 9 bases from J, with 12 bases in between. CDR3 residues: CASSLWSGGSPLHF. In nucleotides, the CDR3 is TGTGCCAGCAGTTTGTGGAGCGGCGGTTCACCCCTCCACTTT.

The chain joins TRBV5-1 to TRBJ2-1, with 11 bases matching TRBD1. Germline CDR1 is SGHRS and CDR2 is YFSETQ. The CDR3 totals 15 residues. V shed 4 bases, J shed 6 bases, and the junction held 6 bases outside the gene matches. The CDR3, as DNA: TGCGCCAGCAGCGGCGGACAGGGGGCGCTCAATGAGCAGTTCTTC. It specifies CASSGGQGALNEQFF.

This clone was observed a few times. CDR3 bases: TGCGCCAGCAGCCCCCCAAGGTGGGGGGGTGGCACCGGGGAGCTGTTTTTT. It yields the protein CASSPPRWGGGTGELFF. This chain joins TRBV4-1 and TRBJ2-2, with TRBD2 matching 7 bases. This CDR3 is 17 amino acids long. Germline V CDR1 and CDR2: MGHRA, YSYEKL. Trimming cost V 4 bases and J 4 bases; bases outside gene matches: 12.

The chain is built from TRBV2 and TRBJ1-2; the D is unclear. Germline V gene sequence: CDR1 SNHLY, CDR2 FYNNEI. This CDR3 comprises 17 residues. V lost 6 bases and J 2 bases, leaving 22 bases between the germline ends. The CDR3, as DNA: TGTGCCAGCAGGGGGAGGGTGGTTGAGCCCCTAAACTATGGCTACACCTTC. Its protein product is CASRGRVVEPLNYGYTF.

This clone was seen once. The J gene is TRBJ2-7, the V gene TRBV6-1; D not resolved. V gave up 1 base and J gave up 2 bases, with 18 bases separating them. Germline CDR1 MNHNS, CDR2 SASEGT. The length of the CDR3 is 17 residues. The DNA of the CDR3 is TGTGCCAGCAGTGAAGTTTATCTTGTCGGAGAAACCTACGAGCAGTACTTC. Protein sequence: CASSEVYLVGETYEQYF.

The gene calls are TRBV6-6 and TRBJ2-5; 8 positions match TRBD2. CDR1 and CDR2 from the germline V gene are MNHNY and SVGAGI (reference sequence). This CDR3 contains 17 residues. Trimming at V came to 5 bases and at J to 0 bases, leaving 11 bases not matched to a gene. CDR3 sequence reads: CASSPLVGRDYQETQYF. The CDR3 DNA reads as TGTGCCAGCAGTCCTTTAGTCGGGAGGGACTACCAAGAGACCCAGTACTTC.

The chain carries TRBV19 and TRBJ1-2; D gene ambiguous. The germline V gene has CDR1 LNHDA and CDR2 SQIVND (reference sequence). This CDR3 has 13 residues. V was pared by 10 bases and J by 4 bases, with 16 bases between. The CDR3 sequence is CATEIDRGYGYTF. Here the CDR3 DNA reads TGTGCCACTGAAATCGACCGGGGCTATGGCTACACCTTC.

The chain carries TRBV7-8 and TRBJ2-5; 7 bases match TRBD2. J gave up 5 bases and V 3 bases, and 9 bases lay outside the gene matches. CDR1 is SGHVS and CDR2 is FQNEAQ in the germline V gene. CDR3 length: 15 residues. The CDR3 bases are TGTGCCAGCAGCTTTGGGGGGAGGGCCGGGGAGACCCAGTACTTC. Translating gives CASSFGGRAGETQYF.

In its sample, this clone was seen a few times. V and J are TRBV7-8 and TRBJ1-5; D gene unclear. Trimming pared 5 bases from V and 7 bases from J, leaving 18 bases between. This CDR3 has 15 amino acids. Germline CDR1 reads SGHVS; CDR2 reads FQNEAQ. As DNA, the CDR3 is TGTGCCAGCAGCCGAGAGTCGAGGAGTTGGCAGCCCCAGCATTTT. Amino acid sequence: CASSRESRSWQPQHF.

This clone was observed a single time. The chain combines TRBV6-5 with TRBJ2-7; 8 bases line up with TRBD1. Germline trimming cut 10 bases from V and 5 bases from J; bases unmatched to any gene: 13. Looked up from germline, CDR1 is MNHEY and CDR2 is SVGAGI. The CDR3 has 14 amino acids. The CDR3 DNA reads TGTGCCACCGCGACCGGGACAGGAGCCCACGAGCAGTACTTC. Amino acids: CATATGTGAHEQYF.